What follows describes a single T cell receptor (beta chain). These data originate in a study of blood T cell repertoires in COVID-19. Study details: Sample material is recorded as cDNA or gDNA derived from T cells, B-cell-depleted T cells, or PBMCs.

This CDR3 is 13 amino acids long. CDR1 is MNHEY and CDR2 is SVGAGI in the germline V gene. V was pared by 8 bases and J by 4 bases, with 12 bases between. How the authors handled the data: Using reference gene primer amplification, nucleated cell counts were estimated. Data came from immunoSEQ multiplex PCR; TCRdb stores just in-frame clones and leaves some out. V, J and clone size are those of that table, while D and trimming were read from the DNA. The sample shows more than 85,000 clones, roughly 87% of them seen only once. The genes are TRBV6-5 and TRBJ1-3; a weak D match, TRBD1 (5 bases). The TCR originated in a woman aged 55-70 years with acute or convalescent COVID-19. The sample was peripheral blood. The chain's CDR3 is CASARGSGNTIYF. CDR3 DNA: TGTGCCAGCGCAAGGGGCTCGGGAAACACCATATATTTT.